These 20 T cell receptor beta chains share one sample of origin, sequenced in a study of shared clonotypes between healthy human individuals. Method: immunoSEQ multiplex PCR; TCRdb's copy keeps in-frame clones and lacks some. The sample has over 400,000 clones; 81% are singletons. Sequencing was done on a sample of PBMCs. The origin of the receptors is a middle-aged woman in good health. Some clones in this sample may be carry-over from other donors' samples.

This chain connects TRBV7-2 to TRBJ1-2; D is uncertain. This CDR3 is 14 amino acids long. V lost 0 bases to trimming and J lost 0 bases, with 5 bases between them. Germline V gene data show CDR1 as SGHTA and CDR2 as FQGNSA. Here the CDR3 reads CASSLALANYGYTF. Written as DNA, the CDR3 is TGTGCCAGCAGCTTAGCGCTAGCTAACTATGGCTACACCTTC.

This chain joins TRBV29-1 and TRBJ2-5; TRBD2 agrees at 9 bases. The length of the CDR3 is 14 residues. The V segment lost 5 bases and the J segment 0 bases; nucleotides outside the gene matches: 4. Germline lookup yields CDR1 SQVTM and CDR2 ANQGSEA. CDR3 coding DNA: TGCAGCGTTACTCTAGCGGGAAACCAAGAGACCCAGTACTTC. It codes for CSVTLAGNQETQYF.

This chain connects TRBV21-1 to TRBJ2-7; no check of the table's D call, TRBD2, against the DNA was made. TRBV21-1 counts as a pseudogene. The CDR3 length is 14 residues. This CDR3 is CASSRWRGSHEQYF. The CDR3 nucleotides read TGTGCCAGCAGTCGGTGGCGGGGTTCACACGAGCAGTACTTC.

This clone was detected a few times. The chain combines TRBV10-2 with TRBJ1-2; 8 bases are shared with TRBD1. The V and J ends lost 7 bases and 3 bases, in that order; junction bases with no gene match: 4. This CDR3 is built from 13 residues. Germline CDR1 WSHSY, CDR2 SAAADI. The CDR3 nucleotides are TGCGCCAGCACCCCACAGGGGGACTATGGCTACACCTTC. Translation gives CASTPQGDYGYTF.

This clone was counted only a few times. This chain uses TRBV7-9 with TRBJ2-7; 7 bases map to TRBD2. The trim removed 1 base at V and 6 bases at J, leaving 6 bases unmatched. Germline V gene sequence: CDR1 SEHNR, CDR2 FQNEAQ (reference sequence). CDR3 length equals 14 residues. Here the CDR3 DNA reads TGTGCCAGCAGCTTAGAAGCGGGACCTGGCGAGCAGTACTTC. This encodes CASSLEAGPGEQYF.

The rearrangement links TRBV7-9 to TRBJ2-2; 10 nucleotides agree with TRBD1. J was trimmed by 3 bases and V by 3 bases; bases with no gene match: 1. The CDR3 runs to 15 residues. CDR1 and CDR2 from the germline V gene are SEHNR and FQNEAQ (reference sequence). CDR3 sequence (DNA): TGTGCCAGCAGCTTGGGACAGGGGCACACCGGGGAGCTGTTTTTT. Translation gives CASSLGQGHTGELFF.

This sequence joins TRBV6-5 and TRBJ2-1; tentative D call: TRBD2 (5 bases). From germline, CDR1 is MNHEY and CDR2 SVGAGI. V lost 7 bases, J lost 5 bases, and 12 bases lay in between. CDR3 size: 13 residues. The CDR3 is CASTPAGNNEQFF. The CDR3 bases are TGTGCCAGCACCCCCGCGGGTAACAATGAGCAGTTCTTC.

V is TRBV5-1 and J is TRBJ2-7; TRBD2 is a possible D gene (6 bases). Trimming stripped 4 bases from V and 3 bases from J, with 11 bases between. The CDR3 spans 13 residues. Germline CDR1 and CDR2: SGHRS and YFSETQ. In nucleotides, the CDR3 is TGCGCCAGCAGCCCCTCGGGGGACTACGAGCAGTACTTC. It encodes CASSPSGDYEQYF.

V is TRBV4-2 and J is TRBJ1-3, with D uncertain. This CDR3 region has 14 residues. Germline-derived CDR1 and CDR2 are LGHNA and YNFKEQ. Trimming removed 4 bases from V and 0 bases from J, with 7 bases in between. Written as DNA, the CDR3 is TGTGCCAGCAGCCTAGACGACTCTGGAAACACCATATATTTT. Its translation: CASSLDDSGNTIYF.

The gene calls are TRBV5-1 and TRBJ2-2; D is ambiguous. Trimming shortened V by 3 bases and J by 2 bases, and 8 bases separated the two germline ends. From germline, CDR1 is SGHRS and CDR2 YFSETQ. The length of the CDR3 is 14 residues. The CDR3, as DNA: TGCGCCAGCAGCTCCCCGACCAACACCGGGGAGCTGTTTTTT. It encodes CASSSPTNTGELFF.

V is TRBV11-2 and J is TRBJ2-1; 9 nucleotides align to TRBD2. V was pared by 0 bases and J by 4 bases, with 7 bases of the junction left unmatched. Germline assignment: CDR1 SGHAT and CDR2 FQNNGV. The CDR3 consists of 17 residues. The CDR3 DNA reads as TGTGCCAGCAGCTTAGATTATCGGCGGGAGGGATACAATGAGCAGTTCTTC. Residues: CASSLDYRREGYNEQFF.

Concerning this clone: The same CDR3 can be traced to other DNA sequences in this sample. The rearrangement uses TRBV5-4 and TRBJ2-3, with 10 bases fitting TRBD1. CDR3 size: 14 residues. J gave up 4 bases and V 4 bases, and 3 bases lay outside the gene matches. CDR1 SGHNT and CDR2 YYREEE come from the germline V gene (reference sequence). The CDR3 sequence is CASSLDRGADTQYF. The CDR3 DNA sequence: TGTGCCAGCAGCCTGGACAGGGGGGCAGATACGCAGTATTTT.

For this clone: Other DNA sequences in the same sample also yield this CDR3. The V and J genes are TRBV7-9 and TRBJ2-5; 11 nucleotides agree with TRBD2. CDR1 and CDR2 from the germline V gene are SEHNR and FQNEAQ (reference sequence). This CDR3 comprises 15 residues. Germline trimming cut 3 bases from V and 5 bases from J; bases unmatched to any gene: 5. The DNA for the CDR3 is TGTGCCAGCAGCTTGGTAGCGGGAGGGGCGGAGACCCAGTACTTC. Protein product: CASSLVAGGAETQYF. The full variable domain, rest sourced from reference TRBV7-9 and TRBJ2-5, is DTGVSQNPRHKITKRGQNVTFRCDPISEHNRLYWYRQTLGQGPEFLTYFQNEAQLEKSRLLSDRFSAERPKGSFSTLEIQRTEQGDSAMYLCASSLVAGGAETQYFGPGTRLLVL.

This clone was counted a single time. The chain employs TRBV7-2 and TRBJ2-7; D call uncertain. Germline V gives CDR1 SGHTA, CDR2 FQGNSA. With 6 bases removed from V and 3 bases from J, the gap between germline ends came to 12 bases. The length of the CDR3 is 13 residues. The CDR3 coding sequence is TGTGCCAGCAGTACCCGGGCCAGCTACGAGCAGTACTTC. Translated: CASSTRASYEQYF. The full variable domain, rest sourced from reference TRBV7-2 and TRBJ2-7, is GAGVSQSPSNKVTEKGKDVELRCDPISGHTALYWYRQSLGQGLEFLIYFQGNSAPDKSGLPSDRFSAERTGGSVSTLTIQRTQQEDSAVYLCASSTRASYEQYFGPGTRLTVT.

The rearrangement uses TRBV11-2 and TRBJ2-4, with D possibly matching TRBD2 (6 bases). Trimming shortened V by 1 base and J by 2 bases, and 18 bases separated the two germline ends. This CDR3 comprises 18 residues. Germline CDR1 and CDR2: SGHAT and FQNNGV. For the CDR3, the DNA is TGTGCCAGCAGCTTAGTGGCCTCTAGCGTACAATCCAAAAACATTCAGTACTTC. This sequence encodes CASSLVASSVQSKNIQYF.

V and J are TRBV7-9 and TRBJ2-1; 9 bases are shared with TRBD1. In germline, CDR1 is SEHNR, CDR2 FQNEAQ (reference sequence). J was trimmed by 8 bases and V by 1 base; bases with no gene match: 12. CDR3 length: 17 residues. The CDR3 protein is CASSLGRTGETPDEQFF. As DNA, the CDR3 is TGTGCCAGCAGCTTAGGGCGGACAGGGGAAACTCCCGATGAGCAGTTCTTC.

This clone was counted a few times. CDR3 coding DNA: TGTGCCAGCTCACCCGCTAGCGGGAGAGAGACCCAGTACTTC. This translates into CASSPASGRETQYF. The rearrangement links TRBV18 to TRBJ2-5; 10 positions agree with TRBD2. The germline CDR1 and CDR2 sequences are KGHSH and LQKENI. The CDR3 is 14 residues long. The ends lost 3 bases at V and 4 bases at J; junction bases unmatched: 2.

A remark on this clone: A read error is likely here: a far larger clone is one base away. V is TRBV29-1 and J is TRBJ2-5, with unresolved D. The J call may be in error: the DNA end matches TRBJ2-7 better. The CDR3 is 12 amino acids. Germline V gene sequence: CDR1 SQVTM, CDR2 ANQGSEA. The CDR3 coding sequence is TGCGGCGTTGTCACCGCCAGCGACGAGCAGTACTTC. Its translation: CGVVTASDEQYF.

CDR3 coding DNA: TGCGCCAGCAGCACCGGGACTAGCGGGATTTTCACCGGGGAGCTGTTTTTT. Its protein product is CASSTGTSGIFTGELFF. V and J are TRBV5-1 and TRBJ2-2; TRBD2 agrees at 13 bases. CDR3 size: 17 residues. From germline, CDR1 is SGHRS and CDR2 YFSETQ. The J segment lost 4 bases and the V segment lost 4 bases, leaving 7 bases of the junction unmatched. The full variable domain, its missing parts supplied by reference TRBV5-1 and TRBJ2-2, is KAGVTQTPRYLIKTRGQQVTLSCSPISGHRSVSWYQQTPGQGLQFLFEYFSETQRNKGNFPGRFSGRQFSNSRSEMNVSTLELGDSALYLCASSTGTSGIFTGELFFGEGSRLTVL.

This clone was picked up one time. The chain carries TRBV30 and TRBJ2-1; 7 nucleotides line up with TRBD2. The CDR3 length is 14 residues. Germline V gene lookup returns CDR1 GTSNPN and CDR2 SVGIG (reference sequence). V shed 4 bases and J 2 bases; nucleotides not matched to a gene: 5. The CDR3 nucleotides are TGTGCCTGGACCCGACTAGCAGCCTACAATGAGCAGTTCTTC. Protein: CAWTRLAAYNEQFF.